The T cell receptor (beta chain) under discussion was sequenced for a study of beta chain features in type 1 diabetes. Study-level findings and limits: People with Type 1 diabetes carried modestly yet significantly shorter TCRB CDR3s in all four CD4+ subsets. Cells carrying high TCR expression could end up over-represented when cDNA is sequenced.

cDNA synthesis used the whole RNA isolate, giving expressed TCRB sequences. An average near 3.57 million reads came from naive, central memory and regulatory T cell samples. Some clones are missing from TCRdb's copy, which holds only in-frame ones; the method was immunoSEQ multiplex PCR. The sample lists almost 350,000 clones, roughly 8% seen once, with 0.44% in the top ten. Worth noting for this clone: Its target is not known.

Sorted CD4+ subsets: naive, central memory, regulatory, stem cell-like memory (CD45RO/CCR7/CD25/CD127/CD95/CD27 panel). Sequenced: central memory CD4+ T cells from blood. The source of this sequence is a woman between 18 and 30 years old in good health.

CDR3 nucleotide sequence: TGTGCCAGCAGCTCTGGACAGGCGATCAACTATGGCTACACCTTC. Translated: CASSSGQAINYGYTF. The chain joins TRBV7-8 to TRBJ1-2, with 7 positions matching TRBD1. The germline gives CDR1 SGHVS, CDR2 FQNEAQ. With V trimmed by 4 bases and J by 2 bases, 7 bases remained unmatched. This CDR3 is 15 amino acids long.